This record concerns one T cell receptor (beta chain) sequence. This record belongs to a study of T cells of healthy individuals. TCRdb re-called the 5' RACE reads through MiXCR, storing one row per CDR3 protein. The profile shows approximately 100,000 distinct CDR3 sequences, roughly 18% of them singletons. The V end was cut by 8 bases, the J end by 4 bases, with 11 bases between. The germline gives CDR1 MDHEN, CDR2 SYDVKM. This CDR3 contains 12 residues. V and J are TRBV28 and TRBJ2-5; D is unresolved. The sequence derives from a human donor in good health. CDR3 sequence: CASSGFGETQYF. The CDR3 region has the DNA TGTGCCAGCTCCGGTTTCGGAGAGACCCAGTACTTC.